Listed below are T cell receptor beta chains from one sample, sequenced in a study of shared clonotypes between healthy human individuals. TCRdb's copy holds only in-frame clones and misses some; the assay was immunoSEQ multiplex PCR. Of 950,000 to 1,300,000 clones listed, approximately 72% are singletons. The sample consisted of memory CD4+ T cells sorted from blood. These receptors were obtained from a man in his late teens or twenties in good health. Both conserved end residues are part of each CDR3. D genes are given only for firm matches. Clone size is stated in some rows and not others, as once, few, many or a class when expanded.

v_call	j_call	d_call	clone_size	cdr3_aa	cdr3_nt
TRBV7-6	TRBJ1-3	TRBD1	-	CASSSGQGAGNTIYF	TGTGCCAGCAGCTCCGGACAGGGCGCTGGAAACACCATATATTTT
TRBV5-6	TRBJ1-1	-	once	CASSLGVTLNTEAFF	TGTGCCAGCAGCTTGGGGGTCACCTTGAACACTGAAGCTTTCTTT
TRBV11-2	TRBJ1-2	-	-	CASSLGYGKSDYGYTF	TGTGCCAGCAGCTTAGGTTACGGGAAAAGCGACTATGGCTACACCTTC
TRBV18	TRBJ2-5	-	-	CASSRASQQETQYF	TGTGCCAGCTCACGCGCAAGTCAACAAGAGACCCAGTACTTC
TRBV19	TRBJ2-1	-	-	CASSMADLYNEQFF	TGTGCCAGTAGTATGGCGGACTTGTACAATGAGCAGTTCTTC
TRBV29-1	TRBJ1-5	TRBD1	-	CSVSTGDGNQPQHF	TGCAGCGTATCTACAGGGGATGGCAATCAGCCCCAGCATTTT
TRBV28	TRBJ2-7	TRBD1	-	CASSTPGTGFREQYF	TGTGCCAGCAGTACCCCCGGGACAGGGTTTCGGGAGCAGTACTTC
TRBV5-8	TRBJ1-5	-	-	CASSSTGRRGQPQHF	TGTGCCAGCAGTTCCACTGGCAGGAGGGGTCAGCCCCAGCATTTT
TRBV5-1	TRBJ1-2	-	-	CASSSIGRPAYGYTF	TGCGCCAGCAGCTCGATCGGACGCCCCGCCTATGGCTACACCTTC
TRBV7-2	TRBJ2-7	-	once	CASTRLGEQYF	TGTGCCAGCACGCGCCTGGGGGAGCAGTACTTC
TRBV21-1	TRBJ2-2	-	-	CASSKFKGLAPNTGELFF	TGTGCCAGCAGCAAATTCAAGGGACTAGCGCCCAACACCGGGGAGCTGTTTTTT
TRBV12-5	TRBJ1-2	-	-	CASGLVLQGFYTF	TGTGCTAGTGGTTTGGTTCTCCAGGGGTTTTACACCTTC
TRBV7-2	TRBJ2-5	-	few	CASSLRTPPGTQYF	TGTGCCAGCAGCCTCCGGACTCCGCCGGGGACCCAGTACTTC
TRBV11-2	TRBJ1-1	-	few	CASSLRGTEFLAFF	TGTGCCAGCAGCTTAAGAGGGACGGAGTTTTTAGCTTTCTTT
TRBV5-5	TRBJ2-2	-	-	CASSLQLVTGELFF	TGTGCCAGCAGCCTACAACTAGTCACCGGGGAGCTGTTTTTT
TRBV5-1	TRBJ2-5	-	-	CASSPSPLETQYF	TGCGCCAGCAGCCCCTCTCCGCTGGAGACCCAGTACTTC
TRBV7-2	TRBJ1-2	-	-	CASTAVQGGGYTF	TGTGCCAGCACCGCAGTGCAGGGCGGTGGCTACACCTTC
TRBV6-1	TRBJ2-7	-	-	CASTLRRESVGEQYF	TGTGCCAGCACTCTCCGGAGGGAGTCAGTGGGCGAGCAGTACTTC
TRBV2	TRBJ2-3	TRBD1	-	CASSRDRGIADTQYF	TGTGCCAGCAGTAGGGACAGGGGGATCGCAGATACGCAGTATTTT
TRBV6-1	TRBJ1-1	-	once	CASSEQPGTGAFF	TGTGCCAGCAGTGAGCAACCGGGTACGGGAGCTTTCTTT
TRBV7-9	TRBJ1-6	-	few	CASSSQQGTNSPLHF	TGTGCCAGCAGCTCCCAACAGGGTACTAATTCACCCCTCCACTTT
TRBV5-1	TRBJ1-3	-	-	CASSLSGAAGNTIYF	TGCGCCAGCAGCTTGTCTGGGGCTGCTGGAAACACCATATATTTT
TRBV7-2	TRBJ1-1	-	once	CASAIGGQKNEAFF	TGTGCCAGCGCCATTGGAGGCCAGAAAAATGAAGCTTTCTTT
TRBV29-1	TRBJ2-3	-	-	CSVELGGIDTQYF	TGCAGCGTTGAATTGGGGGGCATAGATACGCAGTATTTT
TRBV20-1	TRBJ2-1	-	-	CSASPRGEQFF	TGCAGTGCTAGTCCACGGGGTGAGCAGTTCTTC
TRBV29-1	TRBJ1-3	-	many	CSVDVRGGNTIYF	TGCAGCGTTGATGTCAGGGGTGGAAACACCATATATTTT
TRBV12-5	TRBJ2-2	-	-	CASGKNTGELFF	TGTGCTAGTGGAAAAAACACCGGGGAGCTGTTTTTT
TRBV6-4	TRBJ1-6	-	-	CASIPGGEGNSPLHF	TGTGCCAGCATTCCCGGAGGGGAAGGTAATTCACCCCTCCACTTT
TRBV7-2	TRBJ2-4	-	-	CASNGGQGRNIQYF	TGTGCCAGCAACGGCGGGCAGGGACGAAACATTCAGTACTTC